The 22 T cell receptor beta chains given below trace back to one sample, sequenced in a study of shared clonotypes between healthy human individuals. TCRdb's copy holds only in-frame clones and misses some; the assay was immunoSEQ multiplex PCR. The data hold 150,000 to 200,000 clones, with 85% to 95% observed a single time. What was sequenced was naive CD4+ T cells sorted from blood. Subset noted: CD45RA+ positively selected. These receptor sequences come from a woman aged 25 to 39 in good health.

In DNA, the CDR3 is TGCGCCAGCAGCCAACAGGGGGCCAAGACCCAGTACTTC. It specifies CASSQQGAKTQYF. The V call is TRBV10-2, the J call TRBJ2-5; 9 bases line up with TRBD1. CDR3 size: 13 residues. J lost 6 bases, V lost 6 bases, and 5 bases had no gene match. The germline CDR1 and CDR2 sequences are WSHSY and SAAADI.

The sample holds one count of this clone. J is TRBJ2-7 and V is TRBV27, with 7 bases fitting TRBD1. After removal of 9 bases from V and 4 bases from J, the junction contained 12 bases not matched to a gene. Per germline, CDR1 MNHEY and CDR2 SMNVEV (reference sequence). The CDR3 loop spans 14 amino acids. The CDR3 DNA reads as TGTGCCAGGGAACAGGGGTCGGGTGGTTACGAGCAGTACTTC. Amino acid sequence: CAREQGSGGYEQYF.

CDR3 protein: CASSFGVWTGKGYTF. CDR3 sequence (DNA): TGTGCCAGCAGTTTCGGGGTTTGGACAGGGAAAGGCTACACCTTC. The chain links TRBV28 to TRBJ1-2; 8 positions match TRBD1. The CDR3 spans 15 residues. The junction had 11 bases not matched to a gene; V was cut back by 3 bases and J by 8 bases. From germline, CDR1 is MDHEN and CDR2 SYDVKM.

This rearrangement joins TRBV28 to TRBJ2-2; D gene ambiguous. The V gene's germline CDR1 is MDHEN and CDR2 SYDVKM. V was trimmed by 3 bases and J by 7 bases, leaving 9 bases between them. The CDR3 spans 13 residues. The CDR3 loop is CASSFSWVGELFF. DNA for the CDR3: TGTGCCAGCAGTTTCTCGTGGGTCGGGGAGCTGTTTTTT.

The chain has TRBV7-9 and TRBJ2-7; possible D gene TRBD1, 6 bases. Germline V gives CDR1 SEHNR, CDR2 FQNEAQ (reference sequence). The CDR3 covers 14 residues. Trimming shortened V by 1 base and J by 2 bases, and 9 bases separated the two germline ends. CDR3 residues: CASSLDQGPYEQYF. The CDR3 DNA follows: TGTGCCAGCAGCTTAGACCAGGGGCCCTACGAGCAGTACTTC.

The chain employs TRBV7-9 and TRBJ2-5, with D perhaps given as TRBD1 or TRBD2 (5 bases each). The end of the DNA fits TRBJ2-7 better, so the J call may be wrong. This CDR3 spans 11 amino acids. The germline gives CDR1 SEHNR, CDR2 FQNEAQ (reference sequence). The CDR3 sequence: CASSRGHEQYF. The CDR3 nucleotides are TGTGCCAGCAGCAGGGGACACGAGCAGTACTTC.

This chain links TRBV7-9 with TRBJ2-4, with TRBD1 identical over 7 bases. The trim removed 1 base at V and 15 bases at J, leaving 3 bases unmatched. Germline V lookup: CDR1 SEHNR, CDR2 FQNEAQ (reference sequence). This CDR3 is built from 11 residues. CDR3 sequence: CASSLGQGAYF. DNA for the CDR3: TGTGCCAGCAGCTTAGGACAGGGCGCGTACTTC.

This chain connects TRBV27 to TRBJ2-1; D remains unclear. Germline lookup yields CDR1 MNHEY and CDR2 SMNVEV (reference sequence). V was shortened by 2 bases and J by 10 bases, with 9 bases between the two germline ends. The CDR3 contains 12 residues. CDR3 sequence: CASSLGVKEQFF. In nucleotides, the CDR3 is TGTGCCAGCAGTTTAGGGGTGAAAGAGCAGTTCTTC.

This chain links TRBV23-1 with TRBJ1-4; D is unclear. TRBV23-1 is labeled an ORF, and its function is uncertain. This CDR3 is 16 amino acids long. Trimming shortened V by 0 bases and J by 3 bases, and 11 bases separated the two germline ends. The chain's CDR3 is CASSQSSPVSNEKLFF. Written as DNA, the CDR3 is TGCGCCAGCAGTCAATCTTCCCCGGTATCTAATGAAAAACTGTTTTTT.

The chain links TRBV29-1 to TRBJ2-7; D might be TRBD1 or TRBD2, each matching 5 bases. Germline-derived CDR1 and CDR2 are SQVTM and ANQGSEA. V was pared by 0 bases and J by 6 bases, with 9 bases between. This CDR3 has 12 amino acids. This chain's CDR3 is CSVEDRESEQYF. For the CDR3, the DNA is TGCAGCGTTGAAGACAGGGAGTCCGAGCAGTACTTC.

This chain uses TRBV19 with TRBJ2-3; 12 bases are shared with TRBD2. This CDR3 region has 18 residues. Trimming cost V 5 bases and J 4 bases; bases outside gene matches: 13. CDR1 and CDR2 from the germline V gene are LNHDA and SQIVND (reference sequence). The CDR3 is CASSPGTSGSRRADTQYF. CDR3 sequence (DNA): TGTGCCAGTAGTCCCGGGACTAGCGGGTCCCGCAGGGCAGATACGCAGTATTTT.

The chain links TRBV28 to TRBJ2-7; D tentatively fits TRBD1 or TRBD2 (5 bases each). The CDR3 runs 14 residues. V shed 3 bases and J shed 1 base, with 10 bases lying between them. Germline V gene lookup returns CDR1 MDHEN and CDR2 SYDVKM. The CDR3 sequence is CASSFSDRSYEQYF. In nucleotides, the CDR3 is TGTGCCAGCAGTTTTAGCGACAGATCCTACGAGCAGTACTTC.

The rearrangement links TRBV7-9 to TRBJ2-1, with 9 bases lining up with TRBD2. The germline V gene encodes CDR1 SEHNR and CDR2 FQNEAQ (reference sequence). The CDR3 length is 13 residues. Trimming at V came to 5 bases and at J to 7 bases, leaving 3 bases not matched to a gene. CDR3 DNA sequence: TGTGCCAGCAGCCCTAGCGGGATGAATGAGCAGTTCTTC. The encoded protein is CASSPSGMNEQFF.

The rearrangement joins TRBV30 to TRBJ2-5; D gene unclear. Germline V gene lookup returns CDR1 GTSNPN and CDR2 SVGIG (reference sequence). V dropped 0 bases and J dropped 1 base, with 6 bases sitting between them. This CDR3 is built from 13 residues. CDR3 sequence reads: CAWSVGPQETQYF. CDR3 nucleotide sequence: TGTGCCTGGAGTGTTGGACCCCAAGAGACCCAGTACTTC. Combining the CDR3 with reference TRBV30 and TRBJ2-5 gives the whole variable domain SQTIHQWPATLVQPVGSPLSLECTVEGTSNPNLYWYRQAAGRGLQLLFYSVGIGQISSEVPQNLSASRPQDRQFILSSKKLLLSDSGFYLCAWSVGPQETQYFGPGTRLLVL.

The CDR3 sequence: CASSSGQGSGEKLFF. DNA for the CDR3: TGTGCCAGCAGTTCCGGACAGGGTAGTGGTGAAAAACTGTTTTTT. The J gene is TRBJ1-4, the V gene TRBV6-6; TRBD1 aligns across 8 bases. The V segment lost 4 bases and the J segment 7 bases; nucleotides outside the gene matches: 8. This CDR3 is 15 amino acids long. Germline V CDR1 and CDR2: MNHNY, SVGAGI (reference sequence).

The gene calls are TRBV10-3 and TRBJ1-2, with D possibly TRBD1 on 5 matching bases. The ends were cut back, 8 bases at V and 8 bases at J, with 24 bases in the middle. This CDR3 is 15 amino acids long. Per the germline V gene, CDR1 is ENHRY and CDR2 is SYGVKD. CDR3 residues: CAIQERGAELGGYTF. For the CDR3, the DNA is TGTGCCATCCAAGAAAGGGGTGCAGAGTTAGGAGGCTACACCTTC.

The chain has TRBV6-5 and TRBJ2-3, with 8 bases fitting TRBD2. This CDR3 contains 15 residues. V lost 6 bases to trimming and J lost 2 bases; unmatched junction nucleotides: 7. Germline V lookup: CDR1 MNHEY, CDR2 SVGAGI. CDR3 DNA: TGTGCCAGCAGCTCCGGGACTAGGGACACAGATACGCAGTATTTT. It codes for CASSSGTRDTDTQYF.

The CDR3 loop reads CASNERDSYEQYF. CDR3 sequence (DNA): TGCGCCAGCAATGAGCGGGACTCCTACGAGCAGTACTTC. The chain links TRBV5-1 to TRBJ2-7; 7 bases fit TRBD2. Germline trimming cut 6 bases from V and 0 bases from J; bases unmatched to any gene: 3. Germline V gives CDR1 SGHRS, CDR2 YFSETQ. The CDR3 has 13 residues.

This clone has just one count. The chain combines TRBV19 with TRBJ2-3; 10 bases match TRBD2. V trimming: 5 bases; J trimming: 4 bases; junction bases outside the gene matches: 15. The CDR3 extends over 18 amino acids. Germline-derived CDR1 and CDR2 are LNHDA and SQIVND (reference sequence). The CDR3 DNA is TGTGCCAGTAGTTCATCCCCTAGCGGGAGTATCTTCCCAGATACGCAGTATTTT. As protein: CASSSSPSGSIFPDTQYF.

This clone was seen just once. The chain links TRBV27 to TRBJ2-2; TRBD2 aligns across 9 bases. Germline V gene sequence: CDR1 MNHEY, CDR2 SMNVEV (reference sequence). The V segment lost 3 bases and the J segment 7 bases; nucleotides outside the gene matches: 9. The CDR3 runs to 16 residues. In nucleotides, the CDR3 is TGTGCCAGCAGTTTGTTAGTAGCGGGAGCAATCGGGGAGCTGTTTTTT. Translating it yields CASSLLVAGAIGELFF.

This sequence joins TRBV10-3 and TRBJ2-2, with D perhaps assigned TRBD1 or TRBD2 (5 bases each). Germline V gene lookup returns CDR1 ENHRY and CDR2 SYGVKD. The CDR3 runs 15 residues. V lost 7 bases to trimming and J lost 7 bases, with 19 bases between them. The chain's CDR3 is CAINNGATVGGELFF. The DNA for the CDR3 is TGTGCCATCAATAACGGGGCCACGGTAGGCGGGGAGCTGTTTTTT.

In its sample, this clone was seen a few times. V is TRBV5-1 and J is TRBJ2-7, with 7 nucleotides matching TRBD2. The germline gives CDR1 SGHRS, CDR2 YFSETQ. The CDR3 consists of 15 residues. The V segment lost 0 bases and the J segment 0 bases; nucleotides outside the gene matches: 3. The CDR3 DNA reads as TGCGCCAGCAGCTTGGCCGGCGGGAGCTCCTACGAGCAGTACTTC. Translated, it gives CASSLAGGSSYEQYF.